This TCR beta chain comes out of a study of cytomegalovirus exposure and HLA in healthy donors. The PCR used 60 Vbeta and 13 Jbeta primers. Clones were read by immunoSEQ multiplex PCR, and TCRdb kept only the in-frame ones, dropping some. The sample has roughly 200,000 clones, about 10% seen once. Trimming left V 6 bases short and J 4 bases short, with 7 bases between. CDR3 length equals 12 residues. Per germline, CDR1 LNHDA and CDR2 SQIVND (reference sequence). This clone was detected only a few times. This TCR came from a woman in her twenties or thirties in good health and CMV-seropositive. What was sequenced was PBMCs. The rearrangement joins TRBV19 to TRBJ2-1, with D possibly TRBD2 on 5 matching bases. CDR3 loop: CASRGDYNEQFF. As DNA, the CDR3 is TGTGCCAGTAGGGGAGATTACAATGAGCAGTTCTTC. Combining the CDR3 with reference TRBV19 and TRBJ2-1 gives the whole variable domain DGGITQSPKYLFRKEGQNVTLSCEQNLNHDAMYWYRQDPGQGLRLIYYSQIVNDFQKGDIAEGYSVSREKKESFPLTVTSAQKNPTAFYLCASRGDYNEQFFGPGTRLTVL.